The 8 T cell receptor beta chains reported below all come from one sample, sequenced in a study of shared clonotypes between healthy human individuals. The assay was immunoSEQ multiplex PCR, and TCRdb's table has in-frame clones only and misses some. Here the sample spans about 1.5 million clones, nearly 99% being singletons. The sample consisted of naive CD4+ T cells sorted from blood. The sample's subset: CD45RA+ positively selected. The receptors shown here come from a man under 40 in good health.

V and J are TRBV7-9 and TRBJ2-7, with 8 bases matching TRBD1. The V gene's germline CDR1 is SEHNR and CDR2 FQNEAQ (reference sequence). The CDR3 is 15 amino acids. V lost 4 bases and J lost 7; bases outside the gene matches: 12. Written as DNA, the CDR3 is TGTGCCAGCAGCTACAGAGACAGGGGAACGGAAGAGCAGTACTTC. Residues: CASSYRDRGTEEQYF.

CDR3 amino acids: CASSPQLPQVWTGELFF. In nucleotides, the CDR3 is TGTGCCAGCAGCCCACAACTGCCCCAGGTTTGGACCGGGGAGCTGTTTTTT. The rearrangement links TRBV7-2 to TRBJ2-2, with D uncertain. CDR3 size: 17 residues. V was clipped by 5 bases and J by 5 bases, with 21 bases between them. Germline V gene sequence: CDR1 SGHTA, CDR2 FQGNSA.

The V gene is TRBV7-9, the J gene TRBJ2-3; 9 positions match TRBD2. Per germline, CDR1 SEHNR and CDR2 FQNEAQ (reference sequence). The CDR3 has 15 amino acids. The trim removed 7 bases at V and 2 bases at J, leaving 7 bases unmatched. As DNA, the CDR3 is TGTGCCAGCAACCCTCTAGCGGGACCCACAGATACGCAGTATTTT. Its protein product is CASNPLAGPTDTQYF.

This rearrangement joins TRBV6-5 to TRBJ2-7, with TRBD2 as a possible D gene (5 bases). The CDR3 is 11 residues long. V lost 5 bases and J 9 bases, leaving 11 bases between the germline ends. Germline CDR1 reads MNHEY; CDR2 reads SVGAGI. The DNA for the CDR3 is TGTGCCAGCAGTGATCTAGCTAGGCAGTACTTC. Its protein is CASSDLARQYF.

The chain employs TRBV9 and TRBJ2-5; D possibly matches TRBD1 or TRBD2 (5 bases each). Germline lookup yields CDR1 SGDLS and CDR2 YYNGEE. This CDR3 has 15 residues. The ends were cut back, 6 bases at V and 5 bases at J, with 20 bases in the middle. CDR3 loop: CASNRDGASPETQYF. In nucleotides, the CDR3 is TGTGCCAGCAACCGGGACGGGGCGTCCCCCGAGACCCAGTACTTC. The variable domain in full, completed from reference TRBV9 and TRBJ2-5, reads DSGVTQTPKHLITATGQRVTLRCSPRSGDLSVYWYQQSLDQGLQFLIQYYNGEERAKGNILERFSAQQFPDLHSELNLSSLELGDSALYFCASNRDGASPETQYFGPGTRLLVL.

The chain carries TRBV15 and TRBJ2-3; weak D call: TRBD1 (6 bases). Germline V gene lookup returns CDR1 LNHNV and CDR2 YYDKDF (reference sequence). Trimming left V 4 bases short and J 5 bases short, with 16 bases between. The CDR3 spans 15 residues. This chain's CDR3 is CATSNRVRGEDTQYF. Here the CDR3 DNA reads TGTGCCACCAGCAACAGGGTCAGAGGGGAAGATACGCAGTATTTT. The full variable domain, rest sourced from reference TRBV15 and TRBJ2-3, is DAMVIQNPRYQVTQFGKPVTLSCSQTLNHNVMYWYQQKSSQAPKLLFHYYDKDFNNEADTPDNFQSRRPNTSFCFLDIRSPGLGDTAMYLCATSNRVRGEDTQYFGPGTRLTVL.

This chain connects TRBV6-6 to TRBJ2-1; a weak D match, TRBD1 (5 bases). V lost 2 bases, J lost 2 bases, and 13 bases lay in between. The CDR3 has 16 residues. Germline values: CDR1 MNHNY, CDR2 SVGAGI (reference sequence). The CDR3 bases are TGTGCCAGCAGTTACCCCCAGGGTGGGGCCTACAATGAGCAGTTCTTC. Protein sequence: CASSYPQGGAYNEQFF.

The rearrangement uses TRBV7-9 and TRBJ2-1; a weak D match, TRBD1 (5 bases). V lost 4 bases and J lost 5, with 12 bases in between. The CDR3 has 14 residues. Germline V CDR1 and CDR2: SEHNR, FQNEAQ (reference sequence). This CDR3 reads CASSWGGANNEQFF. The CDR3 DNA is TGTGCCAGCAGCTGGGGCGGAGCGAACAATGAGCAGTTCTTC.